Reported below is one T cell receptor (beta chain). The sample holds a few counts of this clonotype. The antigen it binds to is not known. Base-call qualities are not available, and no considerably larger clone is one nucleotide away. At the junction V is shortened by 0 bases and J by 2 bases, with 14 bases in between. Counted from cysteine to phenylalanine, this CDR3 has 15 amino acids. The sequence is cut down to CDR3 DNA, 45 bases in frame from base 1. Reading the germline V gene (reference sequence) gives CDR1 GTSNPN and CDR2 SVGIG. Ficoll-Paque density gradient centrifugation was the method used to isolate PBMCs. Instrument on record: Illumina NovaSeq 6000. cDNA libraries for TCRalpha and TCRbeta were prepared by 5'RACE using constant-segment primers, with sample barcodes and unique molecular identifiers added. RNA was extracted from every sample with Trizol reagent. The libraries were amplified in two PCR steps, and the second step added a second sample barcode and Illumina TruSeq adapters. Libraries were sequenced on an Illumina NovaSeq with 2 x 150 bp paired-end reads. The authors processed their data as follows. The reads were demultiplexed and collapsed into UMI-guided consensus sequences using migec v1.2.7. With mixcr v2.1.11, UMI consensuses were aligned to TRA and TRB V and J templates and assembled into clonotypes. Clonotypes were classified as expanded or contracted when called significant by both edgeR and NoisET, with noise models trained on biological replicates. edgeR calls used a false discovery rate-adjusted p below 0.01 and a log2 fold-change threshold of 1. As an exploratory analysis of dynamics, PCA with hierarchical clustering was applied to max-normalized trajectories of the 1000 most abundant clonotypes. Separately sequenced CD4+ and CD8+ repertoires were used to assign the CD4 or CD8 phenotype of responding clones. Using fastp trimming at Q25 and MiXCR clonotype assembly, TCRdb reanalyzed the public sequencing data and kept in-frame beta chains. Rows merge per CDR3 protein into single entries with the most common DNA and genes. Clone size and V and J calls follow TCRdb, not the original study. Counted in this sample were about 49,000 distinct CDR3 sequences; roughly a quarter of them appeared once. The top ten clones comprise 35% to 50% of the sample.

The record originates from a study of T-cell memory formation after mild COVID-19 (dated by TCRdb to 2020 to 2023). Regarding the study in general: TCR sequence clusters from the two donors were largely donor specific. Two young, previously healthy adult volunteers made up the cohort, one male and one female. Longitudinal TCRalpha and TCRbeta repertoire sequencing tracked T-cell clones expanding and contracting after mild COVID-19 in two donors.

What the authors observed across the whole study: Contracting CD4+ clones were found mainly in CM and EM memory subsets, while CD8+ clones were enriched in EMRA. The study covered only two mild cases, and larger cohorts including severe cases with pre-infection samples were considered necessary. Balanced CD4/CD8 phenotypes were observed for clones contracting from day 15 to 85, whereas a bias towards CD4+ was observed for a second wave of clones expanding from day 15 to 37. The second-wave clones that peaked on day 37 were not confirmed to be SARS-CoV-2 specific. Some responding clones were detected in pre-infection memory, suggesting pre-existing cross-reactive memory T cells joined the SARS-CoV-2 response.

The sequencing sample was made of PBMCs or a T cell subset sorted from them (not recorded which). This receptor was taken from a man aged 18 to 35 who had mild COVID-19 (a few samples of this study predate the infection). The sample titles of this study are shuffled in the database, so cell type and time point are left out; the donor was told from shared clones. The chain joins TRBV30 to TRBJ2-7; matching of 6 bases hints at TRBD2 as the D gene. The DNA is as follows: TGTGCCTGGAGTGTAAGTTGGAGGGAAGCCTACGAGCAGTACTTC. Translated, this is CAWSVSWREAYEQYF. Supplemented by the reference TRBV30 and TRBJ2-7 proteins around the CDR3, the complete variable domain is SQTIHQWPATLVQPVGSPLSLECTVEGTSNPNLYWYRQAAGRGLQLLFYSVGIGQISSEVPQNLSASRPQDRQFILSSKKLLLSDSGFYLCAWSVSWREAYEQYFGPGTRLTVT.